This T cell receptor (beta chain) was recorded in a study of T cells in Graves' hyperthyroidism and ophthalmopathy. Regions amplified from RNA transcripts were the TCR beta CDR3 regions. The TCR CDR3 first-round RT-PCR relied on the HTBI primer set. TCRdb ran MiXCR on the multiplex PCR reads and lists one entry per CDR3 protein. Of roughly 570,000 distinct CDR3 sequences listed, approximately 44% were seen once; the top ten hold around 7.7%. With regard to this clonotype: Its antigen is not known.

General study findings and limits: Patients with ophthalmopathy were separated from those with stable hyperthyroidism by a 13 V-J model. Most expanded thyroid clonotypes above 0.001 also appeared in blood.

The material sequenced was peripheral blood or thyroid tissue (not recorded which). The sequence was collected from a woman aged 18-29 years with Graves' hyperthyroidism.

The CDR3 spells CASSISQANEKLFF. CDR3 bases: TGTGCCAGCAGTATTTCGCAGGCTAATGAAAAACTGTTTTTT. This sequence joins TRBV28 and TRBJ1-4, with D uncertain. Trimming stripped 5 bases from V and 3 bases from J, with 10 bases between. The germline V gene encodes CDR1 MDHEN and CDR2 SYDVKM. The CDR3 consists of 14 residues.